These 29 T cell receptor beta chains were sequenced from one sample in a study of cytomegalovirus exposure and HLA in healthy donors. A multiplex PCR was run with 60 Vbeta primers and 13 Jbeta primers. Data came from immunoSEQ multiplex PCR; TCRdb stores just in-frame clones and leaves some out. This table has 100,000 or so clones, approximately 82% appearing once. The sample was PBMCs. All receptors come from a man between 35 and 55 years old in good health and CMV-seropositive.

This rearrangement joins TRBV6-6 to TRBJ2-7; 7 positions agree with TRBD1. Unmatched junction bases numbered 5, after V lost 4 bases and J lost 2 bases. Germline V gene data show CDR1 as MNHNY and CDR2 as SVGAGI (reference sequence). The CDR3 contains 14 residues. CDR3 DNA sequence: TGTGCCAGCAGTTTCGGGACAGTGCCCTACGAGCAGTACTTC. Translated, it gives CASSFGTVPYEQYF.

The V and J genes are TRBV11-1 and TRBJ2-5; possibly TRBD2 for D (6 bases). The end of the DNA aligns better with TRBJ2-7, so the J call may be wrong. Germline V gene lookup returns CDR1 SGHAT and CDR2 FQDESV (reference sequence). The CDR3 contains 14 residues. The CDR3 nucleotides read TGTGCCAGCAGCCCGGGAGAGTCTTCCTACGAGCAGTACTTC. This gives the protein CASSPGESSYEQYF.

The rearrangement links TRBV4-2 to TRBJ2-3; 16 positions match TRBD2. Germline V gene data show CDR1 as LGHNA and CDR2 as YNFKEQ. CDR3 length equals 18 residues. V dropped 3 bases and J dropped 2; count of bases not matched to a gene: 5. The CDR3 nucleotides read TGTGCCAGCAGCCAGGGGACTAGCGGGGGGGCCGTCACAGATACGCAGTATTTT. Translation gives CASSQGTSGGAVTDTQYF.

The V gene is TRBV5-3, the J gene TRBJ1-2; D gene unclear. TRBV5-3 carries the ORF label, with uncertain function. Trimming cost V 7 bases and J 8 bases, with 6 bases left between them. This CDR3 is built from 9 residues. The CDR3 DNA sequence: TGTGCCAGACCAGTCGGCTACACCTTC. Encoded protein: CARPVGYTF.

This chain uses TRBV30 with TRBJ2-1, with TRBD2 identical over 10 bases. Germline lookup yields CDR1 GTSNPN and CDR2 SVGIG (reference sequence). After removal of 2 bases from V and 4 bases from J, the junction contained 2 bases not matched to a gene. The CDR3 extends over 14 amino acids. The CDR3 DNA is TGTGCCTGGAGTATAGCGGGGGGTTACAATGAGCAGTTCTTC. Its translation is CAWSIAGGYNEQFF.

The sample holds a few counts of this clone. The J gene is TRBJ1-5, the V gene TRBV30; 9 bases agree with TRBD1. CDR3 length: 14 residues. The trim removed 0 bases at V and 6 bases at J, leaving 3 bases unmatched. Germline V CDR1 and CDR2: GTSNPN, SVGIG (reference sequence). The CDR3 DNA reads TGTGCCTGGAGTGTTGGGACAGGGTCTCAGCCCCAGCATTTT. As protein: CAWSVGTGSQPQHF. The entire variable domain, with the rest obtained from reference TRBV30 and TRBJ1-5, is as follows: SQTIHQWPATLVQPVGSPLSLECTVEGTSNPNLYWYRQAAGRGLQLLFYSVGIGQISSEVPQNLSASRPQDRQFILSSKKLLLSDSGFYLCAWSVGTGSQPQHFGDGTRLSIL.

This clone came up once. The J gene is TRBJ1-1, the V gene TRBV18; TRBD1 matches 9 bases. Trimming removed 2 bases from V and 4 bases from J; junction bases left unmatched: 8. CDR1 is KGHSH and CDR2 is LQKENI in the germline V gene. The CDR3 is 16 residues long. The CDR3 spells CASSPSLGQGITEAFF. As DNA, the CDR3 is TGTGCCAGCTCACCATCTCTCGGACAGGGGATCACTGAAGCTTTCTTT.

The rearrangement uses TRBV29-1 and TRBJ2-3, with 8 nucleotides matching TRBD2. The CDR3 contains 13 residues. Germline V gene data show CDR1 as SQVTM and CDR2 as ANQGSEA. V trimming: 6 bases; J trimming: 1 base; junction bases outside the gene matches: 3. The CDR3 is CSVSGSGTDTQYF. CDR3 nucleotide sequence: TGCAGCGTAAGCGGGAGTGGCACAGATACGCAGTATTTT.

The chain is built from TRBV30 and TRBJ2-1; a weak D match, TRBD2 (6 bases). CDR1 GTSNPN and CDR2 SVGIG come from the germline V gene (reference sequence). V was shortened by 1 base and J by 3 bases, with 13 bases between the two germline ends. The CDR3 has 15 residues. CDR3 sequence (DNA): TGTGCCTGGAGTGGGAGGGCGTATTACTACAATGAGCAGTTCTTC. Its protein product is CAWSGRAYYYNEQFF.

This clone was counted between two and nine times. V and J are TRBV27 and TRBJ2-1; D remains ambiguous. Germline CDR1 is MNHEY and CDR2 is SMNVEV (reference sequence). The V end was cut by 2 bases, the J end by 8 bases, with 10 bases between. The CDR3 sequence is 13 residues long. CDR3 DNA sequence: TGTGCCAGCAGTTTACCCGACTCCTATGAGCAGTTCTTC. It yields the protein CASSLPDSYEQFF.

The chain links TRBV7-9 to TRBJ1-1, with TRBD1 as a possible D gene (5 bases). V gave up 2 bases and J gave up 2 bases, with 9 bases separating them. Germline assignment: CDR1 SEHNR and CDR2 FQNEAQ (reference sequence). The CDR3 totals 14 residues. The chain's CDR3 is CASSLRQLNTEAFF. The DNA for the CDR3 is TGTGCCAGCAGCTTACGACAGCTTAACACTGAAGCTTTCTTT.

The chain joins TRBV5-5 to TRBJ1-5; the D is unclear. Trimming stripped 1 base from V and 7 bases from J, with 21 bases between. The germline V gene has CDR1 SGHKS and CDR2 YYEKEE (reference sequence). The CDR3 is made up of 17 amino acids. The CDR3 DNA reads as TGTGCCAGCAGCTTGTTGATGGGCCCGGGTTCGGGACAGCCCCAGCATTTT. Encoded protein: CASSLLMGPGSGQPQHF.

This clone was detected a few times. J is TRBJ1-5 and V is TRBV18; TRBD1 matches at 8 bases. J gave up 6 bases and V 3 bases, and 10 bases lay outside the gene matches. CDR1 KGHSH and CDR2 LQKENI come from the germline V gene. The CDR3 contains 16 residues. DNA of the CDR3: TGTGCCAGCTCACCCCGACAGGGGAAGGAGCGTCAGCCCCAGCATTTT. It specifies CASSPRQGKERQPQHF.

V usage is TRBV10-3 and J usage is TRBJ2-7; 8 bases agree with TRBD1. V was clipped by 10 bases and J by 3 bases; unmatched bases: 5. The CDR3 has 12 residues. Per the germline V gene, CDR1 is ENHRY and CDR2 is SYGVKD. The CDR3 DNA is TGTGCCACACAGGGGGATCGCTACGAGCAGTACTTC. Translated, it gives CATQGDRYEQYF.

CDR3 amino acids: CASSLQLSTEAFF. Here the CDR3 DNA reads TGCGCCAGCAGCCTACAGCTTTCCACTGAAGCTTTCTTT. The chain links TRBV4-1 to TRBJ1-1; D ambiguous. The V and J ends lost 4 bases and 4 bases respectively, with 10 bases between them. The CDR3 consists of 13 residues. Germline CDR1 reads MGHRA; CDR2 reads YSYEKL.

The chain joins TRBV7-8 to TRBJ2-3; 9 positions match TRBD2. Per the germline V gene, CDR1 is SGHVS and CDR2 is FQNEAQ. The trim removed 4 bases at V and 0 bases at J, leaving 8 bases unmatched. The CDR3 spans 17 residues. This chain's CDR3 is CASSSWTSAASTDTQYF. CDR3 in DNA: TGTGCCAGCAGCTCCTGGACTAGCGCCGCTAGCACAGATACGCAGTATTTT. The variable domain in full, with the rest retrieved from reference TRBV7-8 and TRBJ2-3, is GAGVSQSPRYKVAKRGQDVALRCDPISGHVSLFWYQQALGQGPEFLTYFQNEAQLDKSGLPSDRFFAERPEGSVSTLKIQRTQQEDSAVYLCASSSWTSAASTDTQYFGPGTRLTVL.

This sequence joins TRBV7-8 and TRBJ2-2, with TRBD1 matching over 9 bases. V lost 2 bases and J lost 5; bases outside the gene matches: 3. Germline V CDR1 and CDR2: SGHVS, FQNEAQ. This CDR3 has 15 amino acids. CDR3 DNA: TGTGCCAGCAGCTTAACAGGGGGCGAAACCGGGGAGCTGTTTTTT. Amino acid sequence: CASSLTGGETGELFF.

The chain employs TRBV18 and TRBJ1-2; no clear D. The germline gives CDR1 KGHSH, CDR2 LQKENI. V lost 0 bases and J 8 bases, leaving 16 bases between the germline ends. CDR3 length equals 15 residues. For the CDR3, the DNA is TGTGCCAGCTCACCACCGGGAGGAGCCCCCCTGGGCTACACCTTC. This translates into CASSPPGGAPLGYTF.

A remark on this clone: One end of the junction does not line up with germline, which may come from a read error. This sequence joins TRBV7-9 and TRBJ2-5; 7 bases agree with TRBD2. The CDR3 is made up of 12 amino acids. Germline CDR1 and CDR2: SEHNR and FQNEAQ (reference sequence). CDR3 region: CASSLGAGTKDF. CDR3 DNA sequence: TGTGCCAGCAGCCTAGGGGCGGGGACTAAGGACTTC.

V is TRBV7-6 and J is TRBJ2-7, with TRBD1 matching 8 bases. After removal of 4 bases from V and 4 bases from J, the junction contained 12 bases not matched to a gene. This CDR3 has 16 amino acids. Germline-derived CDR1 and CDR2 are SGHVS and FNYEAQ. The CDR3 loop reads CASSSLLTGAEYEQYF. CDR3 nucleotide sequence: TGTGCCAGCAGCTCCCTCCTGACAGGGGCCGAATACGAGCAGTACTTC.

J is TRBJ2-1 and V is TRBV7-8; the match to TRBD2 covers 8 bases. The trim removed 5 bases at V and 4 bases at J, leaving 16 bases unmatched. The CDR3 is 18 amino acids. In germline, CDR1 is SGHVS, CDR2 FQNEAQ. CDR3 DNA: TGTGCCAGCAGCCCTAGTTTCAAGGGCGGGGGGCGATACAATGAGCAGTTCTTC. Translation: CASSPSFKGGGRYNEQFF.

The chain joins TRBV18 to TRBJ2-3, with D possibly matching TRBD2 (6 bases). The ends were cut back, 2 bases at V and 2 bases at J, with 11 bases in the middle. The germline CDR1 and CDR2 sequences are KGHSH and LQKENI. The CDR3 is made up of 15 amino acids. This chain's CDR3 is CASSPFRGFTDTQYF. CDR3 nucleotides: TGTGCCAGCTCACCATTCCGGGGGTTCACAGATACGCAGTATTTT.

This rearrangement joins TRBV29-1 to TRBJ2-1, with D tentatively TRBD2 (6 bases). Trimming shortened V by 7 bases and J by 4 bases, and 14 bases separated the two germline ends. CDR3 length: 13 amino acids. The germline V gene encodes CDR1 SQVTM and CDR2 ANQGSEA. The CDR3 DNA reads as TGCAGCGGGAGGGTCACTTTATACAATGAGCAGTTCTTC. This gives the protein CSGRVTLYNEQFF.

This clone was detected a few times. The chain couples TRBV4-3 to TRBJ2-2; 11 bases map to TRBD2. The J segment lost 2 bases and the V segment lost 0 bases, leaving 5 bases of the junction unmatched. Germline V lookup: CDR1 LGHNA, CDR2 YSLEER. This CDR3 has 18 amino acids. The DNA of the CDR3 is TGCGCCAGCAGCCAAGATCTAGCGGGGGGCCCCAACACCGGGGAGCTGTTTTTT. Its translation: CASSQDLAGGPNTGELFF.

The DNA for the CDR3 is TGTGCCAGCAGCTTCGGACTTAACGCTGAAGCTTTCTTT. Its protein product is CASSFGLNAEAFF. This rearrangement joins TRBV7-9 to TRBJ1-1; no clear D. V was pared by 3 bases and J by 6 bases, with 11 bases between. CDR1 is SEHNR, CDR2 FQNEAQ, per germline (reference sequence). The CDR3 length is 13 residues.

This rearrangement joins TRBV2 to TRBJ2-5; 10 bases align to TRBD1. CDR1 is SNHLY and CDR2 is FYNNEI in the germline V gene. The CDR3 extends over 14 amino acids. V dropped 7 bases and J dropped 9; count of bases not matched to a gene: 11. CDR3 in amino acids: CASNMGQGNRAQYF. DNA of the CDR3: TGTGCCAGCAATATGGGACAGGGGAATAGGGCCCAGTACTTC.

V is TRBV6-6 and J is TRBJ2-7, with TRBD2 matching 7 bases. The CDR3 covers 13 residues. The germline V gene has CDR1 MNHNY and CDR2 SVGAGI (reference sequence). After removal of 7 bases from V and 3 bases from J, the junction contained 6 bases not matched to a gene. CDR3 in DNA: TGTGCCAGCAAGGGCGCGGGGGTCTACGAGCAGTACTTC. This gives the protein CASKGAGVYEQYF.

The rearrangement joins TRBV7-6 to TRBJ1-6; D is uncertain. Germline V gene data show CDR1 as SGHVS and CDR2 as FNYEAQ. The CDR3 length is 12 residues. V was shortened by 4 bases and J by 6 bases, with 4 bases between the two germline ends. Written as DNA, the CDR3 is TGTGCCAGCAGCTCTCTTAATTCACCCCTCCACTTT. Its translation: CASSSLNSPLHF.

This clone was seen just once. This sequence joins TRBV6-5 and TRBJ2-2; D is perhaps TRBD2 (6 bases). Germline-derived CDR1 and CDR2 are MNHEY and SVGAGI. The CDR3 runs 14 residues. Trimming took off 8 bases at V and 6 bases at J, with 16 bases between the two ends. The CDR3 DNA reads TGTGCCAGCGGCGGGACTCCCGCTCCCGGGGAGCTGTTTTTT. Translated: CASGGTPAPGELFF.